The T cell receptor beta chain under discussion was sequenced for a study of cytomegalovirus exposure and HLA in healthy donors (dated by TCRdb to about 2017). In the study overall: In an earlier analysis of around 540 of the donors, around 290 Gb of sequence data and 117 million unique TCR beta sequences from about 180 million T cells were reported. Besides the first cohort of hundreds of subjects, a separate validation cohort made up of 120 different subjects was used. A later genetic analysis took genome-wide SNP genotypes for about three fifths of the 666 donors and used that subset as a discovery cohort. High-throughput TCR immunosequencing, statistical association of individual TCRs with disease status, and machine learning were combined to predict cytomegalovirus infection status. HLA typing included class I and class II loci at four-digit resolution. The genetic ancestry cluster associated with self-reported Caucasian donors included around 76% of the roughly 400 genotyped donors. About five DR-DQ haplotypes were handled as single units for association and clustering, since linkage in the cohort was strong. Donor age, sex, ethnicity and CMV serostatus were compiled together with the repertoire data. In an earlier analysis of 587 of the donors, high-throughput TCR beta sequencing was used to judge whether each TCR beta V gene segment behaved as functional or pseudogenic. The number of donors typed differed by locus, with 629-630 for A, B, C, DRB1 and DQB1, around 500 for DQA1, approximately 570 for DPA1, and some 450 for DPB1. The study profiled the T cell repertoires of 500 to 800 subjects by immunosequencing and related them to cytomegalovirus serostatus. Every repertoire in the discovery cohort had been generated on one and the same sequencing platform. On average, roughly 240,000 unique TCR beta nucleotide sequences were sequenced per donor among a few hundred genotyped donors of the cohort, with roughly 18% of those sequences being non-productive. The aim of the study was to test whether cataloging public T cell receptors could identify signatures of past pathogen exposure. In the later analysis, no new phenotypic data were used to find candidate immune exposures; instead, reliance was placed on TCR beta sequences and their occurrence across donors. To study patterns of TCR occurrence, a later analysis re-analyzed previously published TCR beta repertoires from around 670 donors and added high-resolution HLA genotyping. Around 300 gigabases of sequencing data and tens of millions of unique TCR sequences were included in an early release covering 550 to 650 HLA-typed donors.

Trimmed from V: 6 bases; trimmed from J: 6 bases; junction bases lacking a gene match: 9. The CDR3 numbers 14 residues from cysteine through phenylalanine. This entry keeps only the CDR3 DNA: 42 bases, framed from base 1. CDR1 MNHEY and CDR2 SVGAGI were looked up in the germline V gene. The cohort consisted of 650 to 850 healthy bone marrow donors. At the time of sampling, every cohort member was nominally healthy, though immune exposures that went unrecorded were likely present. The donor was CMV seronegative and was included in the group of about 400 seronegative cohort members. A peripheral blood sample was collected from each donor, and TCR beta sequencing was performed on peripheral blood mononuclear cells. The Qiagen DNeasy Blood Extraction Kit was used to extract genomic DNA from the blood cell samples. Here is what the overall study found, with its caveats: Specific HLA alleles were associated with around 18,000 TCR beta sequences at a false discovery rate of 0.05 in a later analysis. A later analysis found that most CMV-associated TCR beta chains appeared HLA-restricted, with HLA associations seemingly driven largely by CMV exposure. Across donors, most TCR sequences were observed very rarely, whereas some public TCRs were present in many individuals. Because the 87-base-pair reads could not distinguish some IMGT-functional V segments, including TRBV6-2 and TRBV6-3, those segments were excluded. The cohort was sequenced for TCR beta chains only, and without alpha or paired-chain data the features that could be detected were limited. For the cohort, immune exposure information was limited to CMV serostatus. According to a later analysis, parvovirus B19, influenza, CMV and Epstein-Barr virus appeared linked to several top co-occurrence clusters. Compared with equally common non-associated chains, HLA-associated TCR beta chains in a later analysis were more clonally expanded and had lower generation probabilities. Sequencing depth was assumed to be roughly uniform across donors in the presence/absence analyses, though that assumption may not hold. Approximately 18 rarely observed V segments, including chromosome 9 orphons, were excluded from the earlier analysis of a few hundred of the donors because counts were too low. An earlier analysis of 587 of the donors showed that most TCR beta V segments appeared in productive rearrangements either about 87% or about 30% of the time, which broadly matched IMGT annotations. The classifier was reported to diagnose cytomegalovirus status with high specificity and sensitivity in both the original and validation cohorts. A further reported finding was that TCR beta sequences accurately predicted the HLA-A and HLA-B alleles for most subjects in the first cohort. In a later genetic analysis, a missense DCLRE1C variant was associated with V-gene and J-gene trimming of TCR beta chains, and the association was replicated in an independent cohort. HLA typing was unavailable for some donors at each locus, so association tests used only the typed subset. When HLA alleles, especially DR and DQ, strongly co-occurred, TCR associations were difficult to assign to individual alleles. Linkage disequilibrium might explain the correlated functional status among segregating V segments, but an unknown experimental factor could not be excluded. In a later analysis, the rate of TCR association differed among HLA loci, with DRB1 alleles having the most associated TCRs and HLA-C alleles having the fewest. The authors suggested that the approach could potentially be generalized to other disease states and immunological phenotypes. Compared with the roughly 720-donor mean, donors in an Asian-associated ancestry cluster had fewer N-insertions in productive TCRs, according to a later genetic analysis. The sequencing pipeline was judged likely to have produced a cluster of highly shared sequence variants as a technical artifact. In vitro tests confirmed that three of the cytomegalovirus-associated TCR beta chains recognize cytomegalovirus antigens. The study gave a list of 150 to 200 TCR beta chains associated with cytomegalovirus.

This clone showed up just once. What antigen it recognizes has not been identified. No much larger clonotype is one base removed from it; base qualities were not supplied. Library method: the immunoSEQ multiplex PCR assay. A mixture of 60 forward primers for TCR Vbeta segments and 13 reverse primers for TCR Jbeta segments was used in the multiplex PCR. The CDR3 region of rearranged TCR beta genes was amplified from genomic DNA with a multiplex PCR assay. The amplified TCR beta libraries were sequenced on the Illumina HiSeq System as 87-base-pair reads. Per the source publication's procedure: A later analysis tallied roughly 78 million unique TCR beta chains across the 550 to 850 repertoires, and about 12 million of those chains were shared by two or more donors. To remove PCR and sequencing errors, raw reads were error-corrected and collapsed into unique sequences using a nearest-neighbor algorithm that merged closely related sequences. V, D and J gene segments were assigned by aligning CDR3 sequences to IMGT reference sequences. Each retained sequence needed at least a six-nucleotide match to both a V gene segment and a J gene segment. Rearrangements were classified as productive when the CDR3 lacked stop codons and remained in frame with V and J, and all other rearrangements were classified as non-productive. Following IMGT convention, CDR3 was defined as the stretch from the second conserved V-encoded cysteine up to the conserved J-encoded phenylalanine. The earlier analysis of about 500 of the donors excluded sequences that lacked an unambiguous match to a single V gene segment. An earlier analysis of just under 600 of the donors called V segments functional above 56.7% productive rearrangements and segregating when the between-donor standard deviation exceeded 5%. A statistical classification framework was developed to diagnose cytomegalovirus status using the catalog of TCR beta chain sequences. A later analysis assigned V and J genes by comparing TCR nucleotide sequences with IMGT/GENE-DB human TR gene sequences. A later analysis assigned CDR3 sequences and most-parsimonious VDJ recombination scenarios with the TCRdist pipeline. In a later analysis, each TCR beta chain was defined by its CDR3 amino acid sequence together with its V-gene family, and reads without a unique V-gene family were excluded. To address suspected cross-contamination and a sequencing artifact, a later analysis removed under 600 highly shared, low-generation-probability nucleotide sequences. In a later analysis, a clonal expansion index for each public chain was calculated from normalized within-repertoire ranks of inferred template counts. A later analysis computed generation probabilities with a VDJ recombination model fitted to out-of-frame rearrangements, and checked the results against IGoR. A later analysis scored TCR-TCR, TCR-HLA and TCR-CMV co-occurrence with hypergeometric tests, applying a repertoire-size bias correction to TCR pairs. In a later analysis, false discovery rates were estimated by permuting HLA or CMV assignments 20 times. In a later analysis, co-occurring TCRs were grouped using DBSCAN, with TCRdist sequence similarity added in when clustering inside HLA-allele-positive subsets. For co-occurrence clustering, repertoires with fewer than 30,000 or more than 120,000 public chains were excluded, along with a handful of repertoires with anomalous nucleotide sharing. As stored in TCRdb, this immuneACCESS dataset retains in-frame rearrangements with V and J assigned. A fraction of the clones does not appear; measured against another copy, unresolved V genes explain less than half of the discrepancy, and the remainder lacks a known reason. That table furnishes V, J and clone size, whereas the DNA furnished D and trimming. The sample yields 100,000 to 150,000 clones; 73% were counted once. The ten largest clones capture 4% to 5% of the sample.

Sequencing was performed on PBMCs. The sequence derives from a woman aged 40 to 55 in good health and CMV-seronegative. The sequence joins TRBV6-5 to TRBJ1-2, with 8 middle bases fitting TRBD1. CDR3 loop: CASRSAGGIDGYTF. The sequence in DNA is TGTGCCAGCAGGTCGGCAGGGGGCATTGATGGCTACACCTTC.